This T cell receptor (beta chain) came from a study of cytomegalovirus exposure and HLA in healthy donors. As to this clone: Its antigen is not known.

Germline lookup yields CDR1 MNHEY and CDR2 SVGAGI. Trimming took 1 base from V and 4 from J; bases not matched to a gene: 3. This CDR3 is built from 14 residues. Amplification used 60 Vbeta primers and 13 Jbeta primers. This table comes from immunoSEQ multiplex PCR, and its TCRdb copy is limited to in-frame clones, with some not included. In all, the sample yields 80,000 to 100,000 clones. Findings of the study overall: V- and J-gene trimming in TCR beta was tied to a missense DCLRE1C variant by an analysis performed later. Analyzed later, association rates of TCRs varied across HLA loci, with DRB1 most and HLA-C fewest.

The V gene is TRBV6-5, the J gene TRBJ1-2; 7 bases map to TRBD1. The sequence came from a woman aged 25 to 39 in good health and CMV-seronegative. The material sequenced was PBMCs. The CDR3 region is CASSYFRDSYGYTF. Written as DNA, the CDR3 is TGTGCCAGCAGTTACTTCCGGGACAGCTATGGCTACACCTTC.